Each of the 31 T cell receptor beta chains below was sequenced from the same sample in a study of OX40 agonist ivuxolimab in advanced cancers. TCRdb's copy holds only in-frame clones and misses some; the assay was immunoSEQ multiplex PCR. Of about 64,000 clones listed, 75% to 95% are singletons. The input for sequencing was CD4+ or CD8+ T cells sorted from blood, taken in a trial of the OX40 agonist ivuxolimab. All receptors derive from an adult with an advanced solid tumor such as melanoma, head and neck, liver or kidney cancer.

This chain links TRBV18 with TRBJ2-7; D remains ambiguous. The germline V gene encodes CDR1 KGHSH and CDR2 LQKENI. Trimming stripped 3 bases from V and 0 bases from J, with 6 bases between. This CDR3 is built from 13 residues. Here the CDR3 reads CASSPPASYEQYF. CDR3 nucleotide sequence: TGTGCCAGCTCACCCCCGGCCTCCTACGAGCAGTACTTC.

V usage is TRBV20-1 and J usage is TRBJ1-2; no firm D call. This CDR3 contains 10 residues. In germline, CDR1 is DFQATT, CDR2 SNEGSKA (reference sequence). V was shortened by 2 bases and J by 12 bases, with 10 bases between the two germline ends. CDR3 amino acids: CSARRRPHTF. DNA for the CDR3: TGCAGTGCTAGAAGGCGTCCTCACACCTTC.

The chain carries TRBV7-6 and TRBJ2-7; no clear D gene. From germline, CDR1 is SGHVS and CDR2 FNYEAQ. The CDR3 loop spans 12 amino acids. V was pared by 5 bases and J by 9 bases, with 14 bases between. The CDR3 loop is CASSTTSARQYF. In DNA form, the CDR3 reads TGTGCCAGCAGCACTACTTCCGCCCGGCAGTACTTC.

The chain links TRBV27 to TRBJ2-3, with 7 bases matching TRBD2. Per germline, CDR1 MNHEY and CDR2 SMNVEV (reference sequence). The length of the CDR3 is 15 residues. The trim removed 1 base at V and 7 bases at J, leaving 8 bases unmatched. The CDR3 coding sequence is TGTGCCAGCAGTTTATTGGGGGGGTCATTCAATACGCAGTATTTT. Translated, it gives CASSLLGGSFNTQYF.

The chain has TRBV6-6 and TRBJ2-7, with D perhaps matching TRBD2 (5 bases). V was shortened by 6 bases and J by 2 bases, with 11 bases between the two germline ends. The CDR3 totals 13 residues. CDR1 and CDR2 from the germline V gene are MNHNY and SVGAGI (reference sequence). The CDR3 region is CASSRPGTYEQYF. The CDR3 coding sequence is TGTGCCAGCAGCCGCCCGGGAACCTACGAGCAGTACTTC.

V and J are TRBV5-6 and TRBJ2-5, with D possibly matching TRBD2 (5 bases). This CDR3 has 13 amino acids. Trimming pared 4 bases from V and 5 bases from J, leaving 12 bases between. From germline, CDR1 is SGHDT and CDR2 YYEEEE. The CDR3, as DNA: TGTGCCAGCAGCGCGGGTCTCGGGGAGACCCAGTACTTC. Translating gives CASSAGLGETQYF.

The chain has TRBV5-1 and TRBJ2-2; 8 bases line up with TRBD1. Germline CDR1 and CDR2: SGHRS and YFSETQ. The CDR3 runs 15 residues. V lost 4 bases and J lost 6; bases outside the gene matches: 8. The DNA for the CDR3 is TGCGCCAGCAGCAAATCGACAGGGGTGGCCGGGGAGCTGTTTTTT. Translation gives CASSKSTGVAGELFF.

This chain connects TRBV10-2 to TRBJ2-5; D perhaps matches TRBD1 (7 bases). The CDR3 is 16 amino acids. Trimming took 2 bases from V and 5 from J, leaving 18 bases between them. The germline gives CDR1 WSHSY, CDR2 SAAADI. The DNA of the CDR3 is TGCGCCAGCAGTGAGGGAGGGGGCAGGGGATGGGAGACCCAGTACTTC. Its translation is CASSEGGGRGWETQYF.

The rearrangement uses TRBV7-9 and TRBJ2-7; the D is unclear. V was pared by 2 bases and J by 2 bases, with 13 bases between. CDR1 and CDR2 (germline): SEHNR, FQNEAQ (reference sequence). The CDR3 spans 15 residues. The CDR3 bases are TGTGCCAGCAGCTTACGAGAGTCACCCCCCTACGAGCAGTACTTC. Translating gives CASSLRESPPYEQYF.

The V and J genes are TRBV5-1 and TRBJ2-7; 9 bases line up with TRBD1. Germline CDR1 reads SGHRS; CDR2 reads YFSETQ. The CDR3 contains 14 residues. With V trimmed by 5 bases and J by 2 bases, 5 bases remained unmatched. The CDR3 here is CASRGGQGTYEQYF. CDR3 bases: TGCGCCAGCAGGGGGGGACAGGGTACCTACGAGCAGTACTTC.

This chain uses TRBV6-6 with TRBJ2-2; 7 bases match TRBD1. Germline lookup yields CDR1 MNHNY and CDR2 SVGAGI (reference sequence). This CDR3 has 14 residues. V gave up 6 bases and J gave up 6 bases; unmatched junction bases: 7. The CDR3 is CASSRRGTAGELFF. For the CDR3, the DNA is TGTGCCAGCAGCCGCAGGGGGACCGCCGGGGAGCTGTTTTTT.

The V call is TRBV2, the J call TRBJ1-1; 12 nucleotides line up with TRBD1. CDR3 length: 16 amino acids. Germline V gene lookup returns CDR1 SNHLY and CDR2 FYNNEI. The V segment lost 6 bases and the J segment 4 bases; nucleotides outside the gene matches: 9. Here the CDR3 reads CASRLRDRGQSTEAFF. For the CDR3, the DNA is TGTGCCAGCAGACTCCGGGACAGGGGGCAGAGCACTGAAGCTTTCTTT.

The rearrangement links TRBV9 to TRBJ1-5; no reliable D call. This CDR3 is 15 amino acids long. V lost 0 bases and J lost 3, with 10 bases in between. Germline V lookup: CDR1 SGDLS, CDR2 YYNGEE. The DNA for the CDR3 is TGTGCCAGCAGCGTAGCAGGAACACACAATCAGCCCCAGCATTTT. It specifies CASSVAGTHNQPQHF.

The V and J genes are TRBV15 and TRBJ2-7; D gene unclear. This CDR3 has 15 amino acids. V was trimmed by 1 base and J by 0 bases, leaving 10 bases between them. CDR1 and CDR2 from the germline V gene are LNHNV and YYDKDF (reference sequence). CDR3 region: CATSRGRLSSYEQYF. CDR3 nucleotides: TGTGCCACCAGCAGAGGACGGTTGAGCTCCTACGAGCAGTACTTC.

The chain is built from TRBV2 and TRBJ2-5; maybe TRBD2 (6 bases). The J call could be wrong; TRBJ2-7 is a better fit for the DNA end. Germline-derived CDR1 and CDR2 are SNHLY and FYNNEI. CDR3 size: 12 residues. In nucleotides, the CDR3 is TGTGCCAGCAATGGCGGGACCTACGAGCAGTACTTC. Translation gives CASNGGTYEQYF.

This chain connects TRBV4-2 to TRBJ1-2; no clear D. The CDR3 is 15 amino acids. CDR1 is LGHNA and CDR2 is YNFKEQ in the germline V gene. Trimming removed 0 bases from V and 3 bases from J, with 11 bases in between. The CDR3 nucleotides read TGTGCCAGCAGCCAAGATGTGTTTGGGGACTATGGCTACACCTTC. This encodes CASSQDVFGDYGYTF.

The chain recombines TRBV4-1 with TRBJ1-5; no clear D. This CDR3 is built from 14 residues. The V and J ends lost 1 base and 2 bases respectively, with 6 bases between them. Germline V lookup: CDR1 MGHRA, CDR2 YSYEKL. The CDR3 coding sequence is TGCGCCAGCAGCCAAGCCAGCCGCAATCAGCCCCAGCATTTT. Translation: CASSQASRNQPQHF.

V gene TRBV5-6 combines with J gene TRBJ2-2; D may be TRBD1 (6 bases). CDR1 SGHDT and CDR2 YYEEEE come from the germline V gene. V lost 5 bases, J lost 4 bases, and 15 bases lay in between. The CDR3 has 15 amino acids. The CDR3 here is CASRIDRFGTGELFF. For the CDR3, the DNA is TGTGCCAGCAGGATAGACAGGTTCGGCACCGGGGAGCTGTTTTTT.

The rearrangement uses TRBV15 and TRBJ2-5; 12 bases are shared with TRBD2. The germline CDR1 and CDR2 sequences are LNHNV and YYDKDF (reference sequence). The CDR3 contains 18 residues. The V and J ends lost 0 bases and 5 bases, in that order; junction bases with no gene match: 10. CDR3 nucleotides: TGTGCCACCAGCAGAGATCAGGCTAGCGGGAGGGCCACGGAGACCCAGTACTTC. It translates to CATSRDQASGRATETQYF.

The chain is built from TRBV28 and TRBJ2-7, with 9 nucleotides matching TRBD1. J gave up 4 bases and V 6 bases, and 4 bases lay outside the gene matches. This CDR3 comprises 13 residues. Germline CDR1 MDHEN, CDR2 SYDVKM. CDR3 amino acids: CASRGQGGYEQYF. As DNA, the CDR3 is TGTGCCAGCAGGGGACAGGGAGGGTACGAGCAGTACTTC.

This clone was seen just once. The chain combines TRBV11-2 with TRBJ2-1; the match to TRBD2 covers 11 bases. Germline V lookup: CDR1 SGHAT, CDR2 FQNNGV. With V trimmed by 5 bases and J by 4 bases, 7 bases remained unmatched. This CDR3 has 16 amino acids. CDR3 amino acids: CASSTTSGRRYNEQFF. The CDR3 DNA follows: TGTGCCAGCAGCACCACTAGCGGGAGAAGGTACAATGAGCAGTTCTTC. The full variable domain, with the rest looked up from reference TRBV11-2 and TRBJ2-1, is EAGVAQSPRYKIIEKRQSVAFWCNPISGHATLYWYQQILGQGPKLLIQFQNNGVVDDSQLPKDRFSAERLKGVDSTLKIQPAKLEDSAVYLCASSTTSGRRYNEQFFGPGTRLTVL.

This clone was counted a few times. The gene calls are TRBV14 and TRBJ1-2; D ambiguous. CDR3 length: 13 residues. CDR1 SGHDN and CDR2 FVKESK come from the germline V gene. Trimming cost V 0 bases and J 3 bases, with 5 bases left between them. CDR3 sequence: CASSQDLDYGYTF. CDR3 DNA: TGTGCCAGCAGCCAAGACTTAGACTATGGCTACACCTTC.

By share, this clone counts as medium-sized. One end of the junction is discordant with germline, which a read error may explain. The genes are TRBV5-1 and TRBJ2-7; 7 nucleotides agree with TRBD2. This CDR3 has 12 amino acids. Germline V lookup: CDR1 SGHRS, CDR2 YFSETQ. CDR3 coding DNA: TGCGCCAGCAGCCAAACTAGCGCCGAGAAGTACTTC. Its protein product is CASSQTSAEKYF.

The rearrangement joins TRBV2 to TRBJ2-5; tentatively, D is TRBD1 (5 bases). V was pared by 5 bases and J by 4 bases, with 11 bases between. Per germline, CDR1 SNHLY and CDR2 FYNNEI. This CDR3 contains 13 residues. This chain's CDR3 is CASSRDQGETQYF. CDR3 in DNA: TGTGCCAGCAGTAGGGATCAGGGAGAGACCCAGTACTTC.

The chain combines TRBV27 with TRBJ2-3; 11 nucleotides agree with TRBD1. From germline, CDR1 is MNHEY and CDR2 SMNVEV (reference sequence). CDR3 length: 16 amino acids. V was pared by 6 bases and J by 5 bases, with 10 bases of the junction left unmatched. The CDR3 nucleotides read TGTGCCAGCAGCTATCTTTCGGGACAGGGGGGAGATACGCAGTATTTT. It yields the protein CASSYLSGQGGDTQYF.

The rearrangement uses TRBV4-2 and TRBJ1-5; D is perhaps TRBD1 (5 bases). In germline, CDR1 is LGHNA, CDR2 YNFKEQ. Trimming took 0 bases from V and 7 from J, leaving 10 bases between them. The CDR3 is 14 residues long. Here the CDR3 DNA reads TGTGCCAGCAGCCAAGATCGGGGGGTCCAGCCCCAGCATTTT. This translates into CASSQDRGVQPQHF.

The J gene is TRBJ1-1, the V gene TRBV28; D uncertain. The CDR3 totals 14 residues. In germline, CDR1 is MDHEN, CDR2 SYDVKM. Trimming removed 6 bases from V and 0 bases from J, with 11 bases in between. CDR3 amino acids: CASRLATLNTEAFF. CDR3 nucleotide sequence: TGTGCCAGCAGACTTGCCACTTTGAACACTGAAGCTTTCTTT.

The chain links TRBV14 to TRBJ2-7; TRBD2 matches 11 bases. The CDR3 extends over 17 amino acids. V lost 2 bases, J lost 3 bases, and 9 bases stayed unmatched. Germline lookup yields CDR1 SGHDN and CDR2 FVKESK. DNA of the CDR3: TGTGCCAGCAGCCAAAGGACTAGCGGGCGATTAAACTACGAGCAGTACTTC. This codes for CASSQRTSGRLNYEQYF.

The chain carries TRBV6-5 and TRBJ2-1, with D possibly TRBD2 on 5 matching bases. Germline values: CDR1 MNHEY, CDR2 SVGAGI. Trimming removed 2 bases from V and 5 bases from J, with 13 bases in between. This CDR3 spans 15 amino acids. CDR3: CASSYGRRGNNEQFF. CDR3 in DNA: TGTGCCAGCAGTTACGGGCGGAGAGGGAACAATGAGCAGTTCTTC.

CDR3 sequence reads: CASSLGGVSYEQYF. As DNA, the CDR3 is TGTGCCAGCAGCCTTGGGGGGGTCTCCTACGAGCAGTACTTC. J is TRBJ2-7 and V is TRBV7-9; 7 nucleotides align to TRBD2. The CDR3 loop spans 14 amino acids. V shed 5 bases and J 0 bases; nucleotides not matched to a gene: 4. CDR1 is SEHNR, CDR2 FQNEAQ, per germline (reference sequence).

This chain joins TRBV29-1 and TRBJ1-1, with D tentatively TRBD1 (5 bases). CDR1 and CDR2 from the germline V gene are SQVTM and ANQGSEA. The CDR3 is 12 amino acids. The V and J ends lost 4 bases and 7 bases respectively, with 13 bases between them. The CDR3 sequence: CSVVTGPGEAFF. The DNA for the CDR3 is TGCAGCGTTGTAACGGGGCCGGGTGAAGCTTTCTTT.